Listed below are T cell receptor beta chains from one sample, sequenced in a study of beta chain features in type 1 diabetes. The repertoire was sequenced with immunoSEQ multiplex PCR; TCRdb's copy has only in-frame clones and lacks some. Of 300,000 to 450,000 clones listed, 20% were seen once; the top ten hold around 0.044%. The sample taken for sequencing was naive CD4+ T cells from blood. Receptor source: a woman aged 18-35 years in good health. Each CDR3 is given with its conserved first and last residue. D genes are given only for firm matches. Only some rows state a clone size, as once, few, many or a class for expanded clones.

TRBJ2-5	TRBV9	few	TRBD2	TGTGCCAGCAGCGTAACCTTACTAGCGGGGAGCGAGACCCAGTACTTC	CASSVTLLAGSETQYF
TRBJ1-2	TRBV7-3	NA	NA	TGTGCCAGCAGCCCATCCGGAGAGTATGGCTACACCTTC	CASSPSGEYGYTF
TRBJ1-2	TRBV18	NA	NA	TGTGCCAGCTCACCAATCCCGGGAGCTAACTATGGCTACACCTTC	CASSPIPGANYGYTF
TRBJ1-5	TRBV19	NA	NA	TGTGCCAGTAGTATTAGGGGACAGCCCCAGCATTTT	CASSIRGQPQHF
TRBJ2-7	TRBV18	few	TRBD1	TGTGCCAGCTCACCACCGACAGGGGGGACCTACGAGCAGTACTTC	CASSPPTGGTYEQYF
TRBJ2-7	TRBV30	few	NA	TGTGCCTGGAGTGTTGGGAGCGGCCCCTACGAGCAGTACTTC	CAWSVGSGPYEQYF
TRBJ2-1	TRBV6-5	NA	TRBD1	TGTGCCAGCAGCCGGGACAGCTACAATGAGCAGTTCTTC	CASSRDSYNEQFF
TRBJ2-7	TRBV2	NA	NA	TGTGCCAGCAGTGGGGACAACATCGCCTACGAGCAGTACTTC	CASSGDNIAYEQYF
TRBJ1-2	TRBV30	few	TRBD1	TGTGCCTGGACCTCCGGGACAGGGGCCACTAACTATGGCTACACCTTC	CAWTSGTGATNYGYTF
TRBJ2-5	TRBV11-2	NA	NA	TGTGCCAGCAGCTTTGGACAGAAAGAGACCCAGTACTTC	CASSFGQKETQYF
TRBJ1-2	TRBV28	few	NA	TGTGCCGGGGGAGGAAATACCTATGGCTACACCTTC	CAGGGNTYGYTF
TRBJ2-1	TRBV5-1	once	NA	TGCGCCAGCAGCTTGGGGGGCCGGCACAATGAGCAGTTCTTC	CASSLGGRHNEQFF
TRBJ2-5	TRBV7-2	few	NA	TGTGCCAGCAGCCAACTTAGGGGAGAGACCCAGTACTTC	CASSQLRGETQYF
TRBJ1-1	TRBV7-2	few	NA	TGTGCCAGCAGCTTACGGAGGCTGAACACTGAAGCTTTCTTT	CASSLRRLNTEAFF
TRBJ2-3	TRBV12-5	NA	TRBD2	TGTGCTAGTGGTTATGGGGGGGTAGCAGATACGCAGTATTTT	CASGYGGVADTQYF
TRBJ2-1	TRBV7-9	NA	TRBD2	TGTGCCAGCAGCTTAGGGGAGGGGCTATCAGGCAATGAGCAGTTCTTC	CASSLGEGLSGNEQFF
TRBJ2-5	TRBV4-2	few	TRBD2	TGTGCCAGCAGCCAAGGGGCTAGCGGAGGGGAGACCCAGTACTTC	CASSQGASGGETQYF
TRBJ2-3	TRBV5-1	few	TRBD1	TGCGCCAGCAGCTTGATCATCAGGGGGCAAGGGGATACGCAGTATTTT	CASSLIIRGQGDTQYF
TRBJ2-3	TRBV29-1	NA	NA	TGCAGCGTTAGGACTATATACATCACAGATACGCAGTATTTT	CSVRTIYITDTQYF
TRBJ2-3	TRBV5-1	few	TRBD2	TGCGCCAGCAGCTTTGGCCTCGGCGGGAGAAACACAGATACGCAGTATTTT	CASSFGLGGRNTDTQYF
TRBJ1-2	TRBV5-4	few	NA	TGTGCCAGCAGCTTACCGGCCCAGGGAAACTATGGCTACACCTTC	CASSLPAQGNYGYTF
TRBJ2-1	TRBV7-2	few	NA	TGTGCCAGCAGCGCGCCGGGACTCGGGCCCTACAATGAGCAGTTCTTC	CASSAPGLGPYNEQFF
TRBJ2-3	TRBV7-9	NA	TRBD2	TGTGCCAGCAGCTTGGGACTAGCGGTTACAGATACGCAGTATTTT	CASSLGLAVTDTQYF
TRBJ2-7	TRBV30	few	NA	TGTGCCTGGAGTGTGCCTGGGGCTTACGAGCAGTACTTC	CAWSVPGAYEQYF
TRBJ2-4	TRBV5-1	NA	NA	TGCGCCAGCAGCACAGGACAGACTGTATCCAAAAACATTCAGTACTTC	CASSTGQTVSKNIQYF
TRBJ2-6	TRBV19	NA	NA	TGTGCCAGTAGTTCGGGACACCTGAGCTCTGGGGCCAACGTCCTGACTTTC	CASSSGHLSSGANVLTF
TRBJ2-1	TRBV29-1	NA	TRBD2	TGCAGCGCCGATAAGACTAGCGGGAAGTACAATGAGCAGTTCTTC	CSADKTSGKYNEQFF
TRBJ2-1	TRBV4-3	NA	NA	TGCGCCAGCAGCCGCACAGGGTCCACCAATGAGCAGTTCTTC	CASSRTGSTNEQFF
TRBJ2-3	TRBV11-2	NA	NA	TGTGCCAGCAGCTCTTCGGGGATCACAGATACGCAGTATTTT	CASSSSGITDTQYF
TRBJ1-1	TRBV29-1	NA	NA	TGCAGCGTTGACAGGGGCCGGAACACTGAAGCTTTCTTT	CSVDRGRNTEAFF
TRBJ2-2	TRBV28	few	TRBD2	TGTGCCAGCACCCACGGGGCGACTAGCTTTGGTAGAGGGTTCACCGGGGAGCTGTTTTTT	CASTHGATSFGRGFTGELFF
TRBJ1-1	TRBV29-1	NA	TRBD1	TGCAGCGTCCGACAGGGCTCGAACACTGAAGCTTTCTTT	CSVRQGSNTEAFF
TRBJ1-1	TRBV7-9	few	NA	TGTGCCAGCAGCTTAAGACAGACAGACACTGAAGCTTTCTTT	CASSLRQTDTEAFF
TRBJ1-5	TRBV2	few	NA	TGTGCCAGCAGTGATTCTCGTGGCAATCAGCCCCAGCATTTT	CASSDSRGNQPQHF
TRBJ2-3	TRBV9	NA	NA	TGTGCCAGCAGCGCCCGCAGGGGTCCCACAGATACGCAGTATTTT	CASSARRGPTDTQYF
TRBJ2-2	TRBV9	NA	TRBD2	TGTGCCAGCAGCCCCCTAAGCGGGAGGAGCACCGGGGAGCTGTTTTTT	CASSPLSGRSTGELFF
TRBJ2-5	TRBV30	NA	TRBD1	TGTGCCTGGACGAACAGGGGGCTCGGGGAGACCCAGTACTTC	CAWTNRGLGETQYF
TRBJ1-1	TRBV7-3	NA	NA	TGTGCCAGCAGCTCCTCTAACGCAATGAACACTGAAGCTTTCTTT	CASSSSNAMNTEAFF
TRBJ2-7	TRBV6-6	few	NA	TGTGCCAGCAGTTCTCAAGCTGCCTACGAGCAGTACTTC	CASSSQAAYEQYF
TRBJ1-5	TRBV6-5	NA	TRBD1	TGTGCCAGCAGTTACTCGGGACAGATCAATCAGCCCCAGCATTTT	CASSYSGQINQPQHF
TRBJ1-1	TRBV6-6	NA	TRBD1	TGTGCCAGCAGGAATCAGGGGGCGCGAACTGAAGCTTTCTTT	CASRNQGARTEAFF
TRBJ1-5	TRBV11-2	few	NA	TGTGCCAGCAGCTTAACGGGACTTAGCAATCAGCCCCAGCATTTT	CASSLTGLSNQPQHF
TRBJ2-1	TRBV12-5	few	NA	TGTGCTAGTGGTCCCCCGCGGATTAAGGGGAATGAGCAGTTCTTC	CASGPPRIKGNEQFF
TRBJ2-7	TRBV11-1	few	TRBD2	TGTGCCAGCAGCCAAAATCGACTAGCTTCACAGCAGTACTTC	CASSQNRLASQQYF
TRBJ2-1	TRBV6-5	NA	NA	TGTGCCAGCAGTCCCGCGACAGGCAACAATGAGCAGTTCTTC	CASSPATGNNEQFF
TRBJ2-1	TRBV5-1	few	TRBD2	TGCGCCAGCAAGGAAGCGGGAGGGCCACACAATGAGCAGTTCTTC	CASKEAGGPHNEQFF
TRBJ2-1	TRBV29-1	few	NA	TGCAGCGTAGCCCCAACCCGATACAATGAGCAGTTCTTC	CSVAPTRYNEQFF
TRBJ1-2	TRBV6-1	NA	NA	TGTGCCAGCAGTGAAGCAGGGGACTATGGCTACACCTTC	CASSEAGDYGYTF
TRBJ1-5	TRBV6-6	NA	NA	TGTGCCAGCAGTTATATCCGTCAGCCCCAGCATTTT	CASSYIRQPQHF
TRBJ2-5	TRBV11-1	few	NA	TGTGCCAGCAGCTTGGAACCAGCCAGGCAAGAGACCCAGTACTTC	CASSLEPARQETQYF
TRBJ2-1	TRBV10-3	NA	TRBD2	TGTGCCATCAGTGGCGGGGGAAGCTCCTACAATGAGCAGTTCTTC	CAISGGGSSYNEQFF
TRBJ2-6	TRBV19	NA	TRBD1	TGTACCCTAAACCAGGACAGGGGTAAGAGGGCCAACGTCCTGACTTTC	CTLNQDRGKRANVLTF
TRBJ1-1	TRBV5-6	few	NA	TGTGCCAGCAGCTTGGTGGGCAGGGGGAACACTGAAGCTTTCTTT	CASSLVGRGNTEAFF
TRBJ1-2	TRBV7-6	few	TRBD1	TGTGCCACCGGAGCCCAGGGGGCTCTGGGCTATGGCTACACCTTC	CATGAQGALGYGYTF
TRBJ2-1	TRBV14	NA	NA	TGTGCCAGCAGCCAAGCGGTCGGGGTTGAGCAGTTCTTC	CASSQAVGVEQFF
TRBJ2-2	TRBV7-3	few	NA	TGTGCCAGCAGCCCCACGGGCGGGGAGCTGTTTTTT	CASSPTGGELFF
TRBJ1-5	TRBV30	few	NA	TGTGCCTGGAGCCGACTCGCGCAGAGTCAGCCCCAGCATTTT	CAWSRLAQSQPQHF